This T cell receptor (beta chain) was recovered during a study of T cell clonality in common variable immunodeficiency. Whole-study findings and limits: In common variable immunodeficiency, TCR beta chains reportedly carried fewer deletions and N-nucleotide insertions.

J gave up 6 bases and V 3 bases, and 3 bases lay outside the gene matches. CDR1 is KGHSH, CDR2 LQKENI, per germline. This CDR3 has 15 amino acids. Method: immunoSEQ multiplex PCR; TCRdb's copy keeps in-frame clones and lacks some. The sample lists about 19,000 clones, none appearing once, the ten largest making up around 23%. Turning to this clone: Its antigen is still unknown. The read terminates 3 residues before the CDR3 end, so the remaining end is supplied by the germline J gene.

Material: peripheral blood mononuclear cells. This clonotype was obtained from a human donor with common variable immunodeficiency. The gene calls are TRBV18 and TRBJ2-1, with 12 bases that match TRBD2. The CDR3 bases that were read are TGTGCCAGCTCACCCGGACTAGCGGGGTTCAATGAG. Amino acids: CASSPGLAGFNE. The CDR3 as a whole reads CASSPGLAGFNEQFF. The variable domain in full, with the rest retrieved from reference TRBV18 and TRBJ2-1, is NAGVMQNPRHLVRRRGQEARLRCSPMKGHSHVYWYRQLPEEGLKFMVYLQKENIIDESGMPKERFSAEFPKEGPSILRIQQVVRGDSAAYFCASSPGLAGFNEQFFGPGTRLTVL.